Each of the 32 T cell receptor beta chains below was sequenced from the same sample in a study of identical twins. Via MiXCR, TCRdb re-called the 5' RACE reads, giving one row per CDR3 protein. The sample yields approximately 670,000 distinct CDR3 sequences, around 6.1% seen once. The sequencing sample was made of naive T cells sorted from blood. The origin of the receptors is a man younger than 35 in good health.

This clonotype has a count of ten or more. The chain joins TRBV20-1 to TRBJ2-1; no clear D. V shed 6 bases and J shed 13 bases, with 13 bases lying between them. Germline CDR1 DFQATT, CDR2 SNEGSKA (reference sequence). This CDR3 spans 10 amino acids. CDR3 amino acids: CSALTLGQFF. CDR3 nucleotide sequence: TGCAGTGCCCTCACCCTTGGTCAGTTCTTC.

The genes are TRBV18 and TRBJ2-1; TRBD1 matches 9 bases. V lost 6 bases and J lost 2; bases outside the gene matches: 8. The CDR3 is made up of 16 amino acids. Germline lookup yields CDR1 KGHSH and CDR2 LQKENI. For the CDR3, the DNA is TGTGCCAGCTCCCGTACGGACAGGGGACCCTACAATGAGCAGTTCTTC. This encodes CASSRTDRGPYNEQFF.

This clonotype has at least ten counts. This rearrangement joins TRBV12-3 or TRBV12-4 to TRBJ2-7; 10 bases fit TRBD2. The CDR3 sequence is 15 residues long. The junction had 2 bases not matched to a gene; V was cut back by 3 bases and J by 0 bases. This CDR3 is CASSFTSGISYEQYF. CDR3 nucleotides: TGTGCCAGCAGTTTCACTAGCGGGATCTCCTACGAGCAGTACTTC.

This clonotype occurred a few times. The V gene is TRBV5-1, the J gene TRBJ2-2; D not resolved. V was trimmed by 2 bases and J by 5 bases, leaving 10 bases between them. The CDR3 has 14 residues. Germline loops: CDR1 SGHRS, CDR2 YFSETQ. The CDR3 region has the DNA TGCGCCAGCAGCTTATTTCCCGGGACCGGGGAGCTGTTTTTT. This translates into CASSLFPGTGELFF.

This clonotype was picked up many times. V and J are TRBV4-3 and TRBJ1-4, with a tentative D call TRBD1 (5 bases). The length of the CDR3 is 14 residues. Germline assignment: CDR1 LGHNA and CDR2 YSLEER. Trimming pared 1 base from V and 8 bases from J, leaving 11 bases between. CDR3 amino acids: CASSQVGGVEKLFF. In DNA, the CDR3 is TGCGCCAGCAGCCAAGTTGGAGGGGTCGAAAAACTGTTTTTT.

This chain joins TRBV5-1 and TRBJ1-5; D is possibly TRBD1 (6 bases). Trimming pared 4 bases from V and 5 bases from J, leaving 16 bases between. The CDR3 has 15 amino acids. Germline lookup yields CDR1 SGHRS and CDR2 YFSETQ. In nucleotides, the CDR3 is TGCGCCAGCAGCATCCGAACAGGGCCTGATCAGCCCCAGCATTTT. Translated, it gives CASSIRTGPDQPQHF.

In this sample, this clonotype turned up many times. The chain is built from TRBV29-1 and TRBJ2-4; D is unresolved. Germline values: CDR1 SQVTM, CDR2 ANQGSEA. The germline V and J ends were trimmed by 4 bases and 0 bases, with 7 bases remaining between them. This CDR3 comprises 13 residues. CDR3 in amino acids: CSVAGVAKNIQYF. The CDR3 DNA is TGCAGCGTTGCCGGAGTAGCCAAAAACATTCAGTACTTC.

This clonotype was observed at least ten times. The chain combines TRBV12-3 or TRBV12-4 with TRBJ2-2, with a tentative D call TRBD2 (6 bases). The CDR3 extends over 13 amino acids. The germline V and J ends were trimmed by 8 bases and 10 bases, with 17 bases remaining between them. The CDR3 DNA is TGTGCCAGCTTGGATGCCGGGAGCGAGGAGCTGTTTTTT. Residues: CASLDAGSEELFF.

CDR3 sequence reads: CASSFMTANTEAFF. CDR3 in DNA: TGTGCCAGCAGCTTCATGACAGCGAACACTGAAGCTTTCTTT. The chain uses TRBV11-3 and TRBJ1-1; TRBD1 might be the D (5 bases). Germline V gene lookup returns CDR1 SGHNT and CDR2 YENEEA. The CDR3 is 14 amino acids. V dropped 3 bases and J dropped 1 base, with 9 bases sitting between them.

This clonotype was counted many times. The chain links TRBV9 to TRBJ2-1; 7 nucleotides match TRBD2. The CDR3 has 14 residues. After removal of 3 bases from V and 7 bases from J, the junction contained 7 bases not matched to a gene. Germline V CDR1 and CDR2: SGDLS, YYNGEE. Written as DNA, the CDR3 is TGTGCCAGCAGCGGAAGGACTAGTTTGAATGAGCAGTTCTTC. This codes for CASSGRTSLNEQFF.

This clonotype was seen many times. The V gene is TRBV20-1, the J gene TRBJ2-4, with D possibly TRBD1 on 6 matching bases. The CDR3 consists of 16 residues. V shed 1 base and J shed 6 bases, with 19 bases lying between them. The germline gives CDR1 DFQATT, CDR2 SNEGSKA (reference sequence). This CDR3 is CSARAFQGSLGNIQYF. CDR3 sequence (DNA): TGCAGTGCTAGAGCCTTCCAGGGGTCTCTCGGAAACATTCAGTACTTC.

The chain joins TRBV12-3 or TRBV12-4 to TRBJ2-7, with 7 positions matching TRBD1. Trimming removed 3 bases from V and 8 bases from J; junction bases left unmatched: 4. The CDR3 has 12 residues. DNA of the CDR3: TGTGCCAGCAGTTTGGCGACAGGGCAGCAGTACGTC. Encoded protein: CASSLATGQQYV.

This rearrangement joins TRBV7-9 to TRBJ1-4, with 8 positions matching TRBD1. The V and J ends lost 4 bases and 8 bases, in that order; junction bases with no gene match: 9. This CDR3 is built from 15 residues. Germline-derived CDR1 and CDR2 are SEHNR and FQNEAQ (reference sequence). CDR3 nucleotides: TGTGCCAGCAGCTCCCGGGACAGGTTGGGAGAAAAACTGTTTTTT. Residues: CASSSRDRLGEKLFF.

This clonotype came up many times. This chain joins TRBV10-3 and TRBJ2-2; a possible D gene is TRBD1 (7 bases). The V end lost 8 bases, the J end lost 3 bases, and 13 bases lay between the germline ends. CDR3 size: 14 residues. Per the germline V gene, CDR1 is ENHRY and CDR2 is SYGVKD. In nucleotides, the CDR3 is TGTGCCATCGGGCAGGGGGAGGACACCGGGGAGCTGTTTTTT. Protein sequence: CAIGQGEDTGELFF.

This clonotype was counted a few times. The chain is built from TRBV6-1 and TRBJ2-5; 9 bases fit TRBD1. Germline loops: CDR1 MNHNS, CDR2 SASEGT. With V trimmed by 6 bases and J by 1 base, 9 bases remained unmatched. There are 16 residues in the CDR3. This CDR3 is CASRIRTGAIQETQYF. Written as DNA, the CDR3 is TGTGCCAGCAGAATCAGGACAGGGGCTATCCAAGAGACCCAGTACTTC.

The sample holds many counts of this clonotype. The chain employs TRBV20-1 and TRBJ1-1, with D uncertain. This CDR3 is built from 12 residues. From germline, CDR1 is DFQATT and CDR2 SNEGSKA (reference sequence). The V end was cut by 5 bases, the J end by 5 bases, with 12 bases between. For the CDR3, the DNA is TGCAGTGCTGTTGGCACGAGGACTGAAGCTTTCTTT. Its translation: CSAVGTRTEAFF.

The table lists this clonotype with many counts. The gene calls are TRBV5-1 and TRBJ2-3; possibly TRBD2 for D (7 bases). This CDR3 region has 17 residues. The germline V and J ends were trimmed by 6 bases and 1 base, with 21 bases remaining between them. Germline loops: CDR1 SGHRS, CDR2 YFSETQ. The CDR3 coding sequence is TGCGCCAGCACGGTGCGGGTCGCGGGGGCTGGCACAGATACGCAGTATTTT. Its protein product is CASTVRVAGAGTDTQYF.

This clonotype came up many times. V is TRBV12-3 or TRBV12-4 and J is TRBJ1-5; possibly TRBD1 for D (5 bases). Trimming stripped 7 bases from V and 7 bases from J, with 14 bases between. The CDR3 totals 13 residues. The DNA of the CDR3 is TGTGCCAGCATGGCCTCACGGGGGCAGCCCCAGCATTTT. Its protein is CASMASRGQPQHF.

This chain joins TRBV28 and TRBJ1-1, with TRBD1 as a possible D gene (5 bases). V lost 6 bases to trimming and J lost 3 bases, with 14 bases between them. The CDR3 is made up of 14 amino acids. Germline CDR1 and CDR2: MDHEN and SYDVKM. The CDR3 reads CASSFLRGDTEAFF. In DNA, the CDR3 is TGTGCCAGCAGCTTTCTCCGGGGGGACACTGAAGCTTTCTTT.

This clonotype turned up a few times. The chain recombines TRBV2 with TRBJ2-7; 15 bases align to TRBD2. Trimming cost V 5 bases and J 5 bases; bases outside gene matches: 7. The CDR3 length is 16 residues. Looked up from germline, CDR1 is SNHLY and CDR2 is FYNNEI. CDR3 sequence: CASSQGLAGGPDEQYV. For the CDR3, the DNA is TGTGCCAGCAGTCAAGGACTAGCGGGAGGGCCTGACGAGCAGTACGTC.

The chain couples TRBV11-2 to TRBJ2-2; possibly TRBD2 for D (6 bases). From germline, CDR1 is SGHAT and CDR2 FQNNGV. V lost 4 bases and J lost 1, with 10 bases in between. The CDR3 sequence is 15 residues long. The chain's CDR3 is CASSSAGLNTGELFF. DNA of the CDR3: TGTGCCAGCAGCTCGGCGGGACTGAACACCGGGGAGCTGTTTTTT. Full variable domain (rest looked up from reference TRBV11-2 and TRBJ2-2): EAGVAQSPRYKIIEKRQSVAFWCNPISGHATLYWYQQILGQGPKLLIQFQNNGVVDDSQLPKDRFSAERLKGVDSTLKIQPAKLEDSAVYLCASSSAGLNTGELFFGEGSRLTVL.

V usage is TRBV20-1 and J usage is TRBJ1-6, with 12 bases fitting TRBD1. The CDR3 has 16 residues. J lost 5 bases, V lost 5 bases, and 7 bases had no gene match. Germline-derived CDR1 and CDR2 are DFQATT and SNEGSKA (reference sequence). CDR3: CSAFGTGGENNSPLHF. The CDR3 region has the DNA TGCAGTGCTTTCGGGACAGGGGGCGAGAATAATTCACCCCTCCACTTT.

This clonotype was counted at least ten times. This chain uses TRBV2 with TRBJ2-5; D is possibly TRBD2 (5 bases). Germline V gene data show CDR1 as SNHLY and CDR2 as FYNNEI. Trimming took off 3 bases at V and 5 bases at J, with 19 bases between the two ends. This CDR3 has 16 amino acids. CDR3 protein: CASSDGLASHGETQYF. In nucleotides, the CDR3 is TGTGCCAGCAGTGACGGGCTAGCCTCCCATGGGGAGACCCAGTACTTC. Drawing the rest from reference TRBV2 and TRBJ2-5, the complete variable domain is EPEVTQTPSHQVTQMGQEVILRCVPISNHLYFYWYRQILGQKVEFLVSFYNNEISEKSEIFDDQFSVERPDGSNFTLKIRSTKLEDSAMYFCASSDGLASHGETQYFGPGTRLLVL.

This clonotype was recorded at least ten times. This sequence joins TRBV5-1 and TRBJ2-7; TRBD2 agrees at 13 bases. The CDR3 extends over 16 amino acids. Germline values: CDR1 SGHRS, CDR2 YFSETQ. The V gene end was trimmed by 3 bases and the J gene end by 2 bases; junction bases not matched to a gene: 5. The chain's CDR3 is CASSSGLAGVPYEQYF. The CDR3 DNA reads as TGCGCCAGCAGCTCAGGACTAGCGGGAGTTCCCTACGAGCAGTACTTC.

A few counts support this clonotype. The V gene is TRBV6-6, the J gene TRBJ2-7, with a tentative D call TRBD1 (6 bases). CDR3 size: 13 residues. Trimming cost V 2 bases and J 5 bases, with 10 bases left between them. In germline, CDR1 is MNHNY, CDR2 SVGAGI (reference sequence). The CDR3 loop is CASSYIQGDEQYV. CDR3 sequence (DNA): TGTGCCAGCAGTTACATACAGGGCGACGAGCAGTACGTC.

This clonotype has ten or more counts. J is TRBJ2-7 and V is TRBV6-5; 9 bases line up with TRBD2. Germline values: CDR1 MNHEY, CDR2 SVGAGI. This CDR3 spans 15 amino acids. V was clipped by 2 bases and J by 2 bases; unmatched bases: 4. The CDR3 protein is CASSYGLAYPYEQYF. The CDR3 bases are TGTGCCAGCAGTTACGGACTAGCGTATCCCTACGAGCAGTACTTC.

The rearrangement uses TRBV12-5 and TRBJ2-5; D may be TRBD1 (5 bases). Germline V gene lookup returns CDR1 LGHNT and CDR2 FRNRAP. The CDR3 runs 10 residues. Trimming stripped 8 bases from V and 9 bases from J, with 10 bases between. CDR3 coding DNA: TGTGCTAGTCCCAGGGTATCCCAGTACTTC. Amino acids: CASPRVSQYF. The variable domain in full, with the rest retrieved from reference TRBV12-5 and TRBJ2-5, is DARVTQTPRHKVTEMGQEVTMRCQPILGHNTVFWYRQTMMQGLELLAYFRNRAPLDDSGMPKDRFSAEMPDATLATLKIQPSEPRDSAVYFCASPRVSQYFGPGTRLLVL.

For the CDR3, the DNA is TGCAGTGCTACCTTTGTCGGGAGGAGTTTAGGGTCCTACAATGAGCAGTTCTTC. Its translation: CSATFVGRSLGSYNEQFF. The genes are TRBV20-1 and TRBJ2-1, with 7 bases fitting TRBD2. The CDR3 contains 18 residues. Germline-derived CDR1 and CDR2 are DFQATT and SNEGSKA (reference sequence). Trimming at V came to 4 bases and at J to 1 base, leaving 16 bases not matched to a gene.

This clonotype was seen at least ten times. The chain carries TRBV28 and TRBJ2-1; no definite D call. This CDR3 has 14 amino acids. Per the germline V gene, CDR1 is MDHEN and CDR2 is SYDVKM. Between the trimmed V and J ends, which lost 3 bases and 14 bases, there was a span of 20 bases. The CDR3 DNA reads TGTGCCAGCAGTTTTGTGGTCACCTCAATGATAAAGTTCTTC. Its protein product is CASSFVVTSMIKFF.

This clonotype showed up just a few times. The rearrangement uses TRBV7-9 and TRBJ2-3, with D perhaps assigned TRBD1 or TRBD2 (5 bases each). Germline V gene lookup returns CDR1 SEHNR and CDR2 FQNEAQ (reference sequence). Trimming shortened V by 5 bases and J by 3 bases, and 21 bases separated the two germline ends. This CDR3 has 17 amino acids. The CDR3 DNA reads TGTGCCAGCAGCCCTCAGGGTCGGGGCCGCACTACAGATACGCAGTATTTT. Residues: CASSPQGRGRTTDTQYF.

This clonotype has ten or more counts. J is TRBJ1-5 and V is TRBV5-6; D might be TRBD1 (5 bases). Trimming shortened V by 0 bases and J by 4 bases, and 8 bases separated the two germline ends. This CDR3 region has 14 residues. Germline values: CDR1 SGHDT, CDR2 YYEEEE. CDR3 DNA: TGTGCCAGCAGCTTGGGTGGGGCGAATCAGCCCCAGCATTTT. Protein: CASSLGGANQPQHF.

This clonotype has ten or more counts. Mismatch with germline at one junction end may stem from a read error. The V and J genes are TRBV6-5 and TRBJ2-5; perhaps TRBD1 as D (5 bases). Germline lookup yields CDR1 MNHEY and CDR2 SVGAGI. The CDR3 runs 12 residues. CDR3 sequence (DNA): TGTGCCAGCAGTTACGACAGAGAGGCCCAGTACTTC. Translated: CASSYDREAQYF.